This record covers a single T cell receptor (beta chain). The specificity of this receptor is unknown. No per-base quality is available; no much larger clone lies one base away. This entry belongs to a study of early T cells in non-severe SARS-CoV-2 infection (dated by TCRdb to 2020 to 2023). Study-wide context: TCR sequencing used bulk RNA from unsorted whole blood, so alpha and beta chains could not be paired.

Libraries were constructed by 5' RACE. The instrument given in TCRdb is NextSeq 500. In the TCR library protocol, unique molecular identifiers were attached to individual cDNA molecules to correct for PCR bias and sequencing error. Both TCR alpha and beta chains were sequenced, and tight co-correlation was observed between alpha and beta sequence abundances in each sample. Processing in the source paper ran as follows. Decombinator V4 was used to annotate TCR sequences for V gene, J gene and CDR3. Expanded TCRs were defined as changing significantly between any two time points under a Poisson model with p below 0.0001. Abundances of TCRs were expressed as counts per million after normalisation to the total number of TCRs sequenced in each sample. MAIT TCRs were defined by TRAV1-2 paired with TRAJ12, TRAJ20 or TRAJ33, and iNKT TCRs by TRAV10 paired with TRAJ18. VDJdb, accessed 1 November 2021, was searched for CMV, EBV and SARS-CoV-2 annotated TCRs, excluding TCRs annotated for multiple antigens. TCRdb ran its own pipeline on the public reads, namely fastp trimming at Q25 and MiXCR clone calling, and kept in-frame beta chains. Rows with a matching CDR3 protein are joined into one entry that keeps the most common DNA and genes. Here the V and J calls rest on TCRdb's processing, not on the authors' analysis. The sample contains under 95,000 distinct CDR3 sequences, roughly 12% of them found a single time. The top ten clones comprise around 4.5% of the sample.

CDR1 and CDR2, looked up from the germline V gene (reference sequence), are DFQATT and SNEGSKA. Including cysteine and phenylalanine, the CDR3 has 16 amino acids. Of the read, only the CDR3 DNA is kept; its 48 bases are in frame from base 1. From V the trimming removes 2 bases and from J it removes 0 bases, while the gene matches leave 10 bases of the junction unaccounted for. On the study overall, not on this receptor specifically: VDJdb matching was skewed toward anti-spike CD8 responses and likely underestimated virus-specific expansions, missing private and CD4 specificities.

The study was a case-control design nested within a healthcare worker cohort in London, UK, with weekly nasopharyngeal swab PCR tests and blood sampling. Between 23 and 31 March 2020, the week of the UK lockdown, healthcare workers were enrolled and then followed up weekly for as long as 16 weeks. The V and J segments used are TRBV20-1 and TRBJ2-7, with TRBD2 matching 7 junction bases. This sequence originates from an adult who was a healthcare worker with PCR-confirmed SARS-CoV-2 infection or an uninfected control (not recorded which). The sample comprised whole blood. The CDR3 sequence is CSARSGGGHNSYEQYF. In nucleotides, the sequence is TGCAGTGCTAGATCGGGGGGAGGGCATAACTCCTACGAGCAGTACTTC.